A selection of T cell receptor beta chains follows, all from one sample in a study of T cell responses to AZD1222 COVID-19 vaccine. The data were produced by immunoSEQ multiplex PCR, yet TCRdb's version contains in-frame clones alone and is incomplete. The sample shows under 200,000 clones, about 90% of them seen only once. The sequencing here drew on peripheral blood, taken 28 days after the second AZD1222 dose. These receptors all stem from an adult who received the AZD1222 COVID-19 vaccine. Both conserved end residues are part of each CDR3. The order of the fields is CDR3 protein, CDR3 DNA, D gene, V gene, clone size, J gene. D genes are given only for firm matches. Not every row has a clone size; where given, it reads once, few, many or a size class.

CDR3: CASSQDEQGLGNTIYF
DNA: TGCGCCAGCAGCCAAGACGAACAGGGGTTGGGAAACACCATATATTTT
D: TRBD1
V: TRBV4-3
size: NA
J: TRBJ1-3

CDR3: CASSPRGVAYEQYF
DNA: TGTGCCAGCAGTCCGCGGGGAGTGGCCTACGAGCAGTACTTC
D: NA
V: TRBV6-5
size: NA
J: TRBJ2-7

CDR3: CASSVSLNTEAFF
DNA: TGTGCCAGCAGTGTAAGCCTGAACACTGAAGCTTTCTTT
D: NA
V: TRBV6-4
size: NA
J: TRBJ1-1

CDR3: CASSLAGWELAVVHEQYF
DNA: TGTGCCAGCAGCTTGGCCGGATGGGAACTAGCGGTGGTCCACGAGCAGTACTTC
D: TRBD2
V: TRBV5-8
size: NA
J: TRBJ2-7

CDR3: CASAWDAQGEQYF
DNA: TGTGCCAGTGCCTGGGACGCCCAGGGAGAGCAGTACTTC
D: NA
V: TRBV27
size: NA
J: TRBJ2-7

CDR3: CASSFGQRGGQPQHF
DNA: TGTGCCAGCAGTTTTGGGCAGAGGGGAGGTCAGCCCCAGCATTTT
D: NA
V: TRBV28
size: NA
J: TRBJ1-5

CDR3: CASSPDGGAYEQFF
DNA: TGTGCCAGCAGCCCAGACGGGGGGGCCTATGAGCAGTTCTTC
D: TRBD2
V: TRBV7-2
size: NA
J: TRBJ2-1

CDR3: CASSLAAGGRAIGFGYTF
DNA: TGTGCCAGCAGCTTGGCGGCGGGGGGCAGAGCAATTGGGTTTGGCTACACCTTC
D: NA
V: TRBV5-6
size: NA
J: TRBJ1-2

CDR3: CASSLVGGMNTEAFF
DNA: TGTGCCAGCAGCTTAGTGGGGGGAATGAACACTGAAGCTTTCTTT
D: NA
V: TRBV7-9
size: NA
J: TRBJ1-1

CDR3: CASSLGEWGQRGPLHF
DNA: TGTGCCAGCAGCTTAGGGGAATGGGGGCAGCGGGGACCCCTCCACTTT
D: NA
V: TRBV7-2
size: NA
J: TRBJ1-6

CDR3: CATSDLSRAGWDEQFF
DNA: TGTGCCACCAGTGATTTATCGCGGGCCGGGTGGGATGAGCAGTTCTTC
D: NA
V: TRBV24-1
size: NA
J: TRBJ2-1

CDR3: CASTLQYNEQFF
DNA: TGTGCCAGCACCCTACAGTACAATGAGCAGTTCTTC
D: NA
V: TRBV12-3/TRBV12-4
size: NA
J: TRBJ2-1

CDR3: CASSQSKTGMVYGYTF
DNA: TGTGCCAGCAGCCAATCGAAGACAGGGATGGTGTATGGCTACACCTTC
D: TRBD1
V: TRBV16
size: NA
J: TRBJ1-2

CDR3: CASSLRSADSPLHF
DNA: TGCGCCAGCAGCTTAAGGAGTGCTGATTCACCCCTCCACTTT
D: NA
V: TRBV5-1
size: NA
J: TRBJ1-6

CDR3: CSASDGSGQPQHF
DNA: TGCAGTGCTAGTGACGGGTCGGGTCAGCCCCAGCATTTT
D: NA
V: TRBV20-1
size: NA
J: TRBJ1-5

CDR3: CASSQGSRGRRGYGYTF
DNA: TGCGCCAGCAGCCAAGGGTCCCGTGGTCGTAGGGGCTATGGCTACACCTTC
D: NA
V: TRBV4-3
size: NA
J: TRBJ1-2

CDR3: CATSRDLFPNTEAFF
DNA: TGTGCCACCAGCAGAGATCTTTTTCCAAACACTGAAGCTTTCTTT
D: NA
V: TRBV15
size: NA
J: TRBJ1-1

CDR3: CASSAPRAGNTIYF
DNA: TGTGCCAGCAGCGCTCCCAGGGCTGGAAACACCATATATTTT
D: NA
V: TRBV6-5
size: NA
J: TRBJ1-3

CDR3: CASSSDYRDSLLNTEAFF
DNA: TGCGCCAGCAGCTCCGATTACCGGGACAGCCTTCTGAACACTGAAGCTTTCTTT
D: TRBD1
V: TRBV5-1
size: NA
J: TRBJ1-1

CDR3: CASSSQGDGDEQFF
DNA: TGTGCCAGCAGCTCGCAGGGGGATGGGGATGAGCAGTTCTTC
D: TRBD1
V: TRBV11-3
size: NA
J: TRBJ2-1

CDR3: CASSETGDPEAFF
DNA: TGTGCCAGCAGCGAAACAGGGGACCCTGAAGCTTTCTTT
D: NA
V: TRBV21-1
size: NA
J: TRBJ1-1

CDR3: CASSPSHRGTAGYTF
DNA: TGTGCCAGTAGCCCCTCCCACAGGGGAACGGCTGGCTACACCTTC
D: TRBD1
V: TRBV19
size: NA
J: TRBJ1-2

CDR3: CAISEGRVGETQYF
DNA: TGTGCCATCAGTGAGGGCAGGGTGGGGGAGACCCAGTACTTC
D: NA
V: TRBV10-3
size: NA
J: TRBJ2-5

CDR3: CASARQFSGNTIYF
DNA: TGTGCCAGCGCACGTCAATTCTCTGGAAACACCATATATTTT
D: NA
V: TRBV19
size: NA
J: TRBJ1-3

CDR3: CASIGQTNQPQHF
DNA: TGTGCCAGCATCGGACAAACCAATCAGCCCCAGCATTTT
D: NA
V: TRBV2
size: NA
J: TRBJ1-5

CDR3: CASSPDREETQYF
DNA: TGTGCCAGCAGTCCGGACAGAGAAGAGACCCAGTACTTC
D: NA
V: TRBV28
size: NA
J: TRBJ2-5

CDR3: CASSKGFVEQYF
DNA: TGTGCCAGCAGTAAAGGGTTTGTCGAGCAGTACTTC
D: NA
V: TRBV14
size: NA
J: TRBJ2-7

CDR3: CAWSVPQLGANVLTF
DNA: TGTGCCTGGAGTGTACCCCAGCTAGGGGCCAACGTCCTGACTTTC
D: NA
V: TRBV30
size: NA
J: TRBJ2-6

CDR3: CASSPGVPYGYTF
DNA: TGTGCCAGCAGCCCAGGGGTTCCCTATGGCTACACCTTC
D: NA
V: TRBV6-2/TRBV6-3
size: NA
J: TRBJ1-2

CDR3: CASSPGGYEQYF
DNA: TGTGCCAGCAGCCCCGGGGGGTACGAGCAGTACTTC
D: TRBD2
V: TRBV7-9
size: once
J: TRBJ2-7

CDR3: CASSIDGTSLGSPLHF
DNA: TGTGCCAGTAGTATAGATGGGACATCTCTAGGTTCACCCCTCCACTTT
D: NA
V: TRBV19
size: NA
J: TRBJ1-6

CDR3: CAWSVDHNQPQHF
DNA: TGTGCCTGGAGTGTGGACCACAATCAGCCCCAGCATTTT
D: NA
V: TRBV30
size: NA
J: TRBJ1-5

CDR3: CASSYDRAGNTIYF
DNA: TGTGCCAGCAGCTACGACAGGGCTGGAAACACCATATATTTT
D: TRBD1
V: TRBV7-2
size: NA
J: TRBJ1-3

CDR3: CASSYTTGSSYEQYF
DNA: TGTGCCAGCAGTTATACGACAGGGAGCTCCTACGAGCAGTACTTC
D: TRBD1
V: TRBV2
size: NA
J: TRBJ2-7

CDR3: CASSRINSNYGYTF
DNA: TGTGCCAGCAGTAGAATTAATAGTAACTATGGCTACACCTTC
D: NA
V: TRBV28
size: NA
J: TRBJ1-2

CDR3: CASSPFSTNYGYTF
DNA: TGTGCCAGCTCACCCTTCAGTACTAACTATGGCTACACCTTC
D: NA
V: TRBV18
size: NA
J: TRBJ1-2

CDR3: CASSYTLGREGNEQFF
DNA: TGTGCCAGCAGTTATACCTTGGGGCGGGAGGGCAATGAGCAGTTCTTC
D: TRBD2
V: TRBV6-2/TRBV6-3
size: NA
J: TRBJ2-1

CDR3: CASSHDSKNTEAFF
DNA: TGTGCCAGCAGCCATGACAGCAAGAACACTGAAGCTTTCTTT
D: NA
V: TRBV4-2
size: once
J: TRBJ1-1

CDR3: CASSLGDSIYGYTF
DNA: TGTGCCAGCAGCTTGGGGGACAGTATCTATGGCTACACCTTC
D: TRBD1
V: TRBV5-4
size: NA
J: TRBJ1-2

CDR3: CASSHGIRRGPNYGYTF
DNA: TGTGCCAGCAGCCATGGAATACGTAGGGGGCCTAACTATGGCTACACCTTC
D: TRBD1
V: TRBV7-2
size: NA
J: TRBJ1-2

CDR3: CSVGRGQGAGEQYF
DNA: TGCAGCGTTGGAAGGGGACAGGGGGCGGGGGAGCAGTACTTC
D: TRBD1
V: TRBV29-1
size: NA
J: TRBJ2-7

CDR3: CASRQTSGIADTQYF
DNA: TGTGCCAGCCGCCAAACTAGCGGGATTGCAGATACGCAGTATTTT
D: TRBD2
V: TRBV3-1/TRBV3-2
size: NA
J: TRBJ2-3

CDR3: CASSERGQLYSNQPQHF
DNA: TGTGCCAGCAGTGAGAGGGGGCAGCTATATAGCAATCAGCCCCAGCATTTT
D: TRBD1
V: TRBV6-1
size: NA
J: TRBJ1-5

CDR3: CASKREGFDYEQYF
DNA: TGCGCCAGCAAAAGGGAGGGGTTCGACTACGAGCAGTACTTC
D: TRBD2
V: TRBV5-1
size: NA
J: TRBJ2-7

CDR3: CATSNTQGRTEAFF
DNA: TGTGCCACCAGCAACACCCAGGGAAGGACTGAAGCTTTCTTT
D: NA
V: TRBV15
size: NA
J: TRBJ1-1

CDR3: CAWSLGAWAEAFF
DNA: TGTGCCTGGAGTTTAGGGGCGTGGGCTGAAGCTTTCTTT
D: NA
V: TRBV30
size: NA
J: TRBJ1-1

CDR3: CASCGDRGAQLGAFF
DNA: TGTGCCAGCTGCGGAGACAGGGGGGCTCAATTGGGAGCTTTCTTT
D: TRBD1
V: TRBV2
size: NA
J: TRBJ1-1

CDR3: CASRWGDEQYF
DNA: TGTGCCAGCAGGTGGGGAGACGAGCAGTACTTC
D: NA
V: TRBV2
size: NA
J: TRBJ2-7

CDR3: CASSLAYGMHLGGNQPQHF
DNA: TGTGCCAGCAGCTTAGCGTATGGGATGCATCTTGGCGGTAATCAGCCCCAGCATTTT
D: NA
V: TRBV7-6
size: NA
J: TRBJ1-5

CDR3: CASSSNSRNEQFF
DNA: TGCGCCAGCAGCTCAAATAGCCGAAATGAGCAGTTCTTC
D: NA
V: TRBV5-1
size: NA
J: TRBJ2-1

CDR3: CASSLVVNSGGYTF
DNA: TGCGCCAGCAGCTTGGTCGTTAATTCAGGTGGCTACACCTTC
D: NA
V: TRBV5-1
size: NA
J: TRBJ1-2

CDR3: CASRPDGGGSPLHF
DNA: TGTGCCAGCAGGCCGGACGGGGGCGGATCACCCCTCCACTTT
D: NA
V: TRBV7-2
size: NA
J: TRBJ1-6

CDR3: CASSLFMGPKQGGNEAFF
DNA: TGTGCCAGCAGTTTATTTATGGGCCCCAAACAGGGGGGGAATGAAGCTTTCTTT
D: TRBD1
V: TRBV27
size: once
J: TRBJ1-1

CDR3: CASSPRGGGWQFF
DNA: TGTGCCAGCAGCCCGCGGGGGGGCGGCTGGCAGTTCTTC
D: TRBD2
V: TRBV5-6
size: once
J: TRBJ2-1